Listed here is a single T cell receptor (beta chain). This clone showed up just a few times. This clone's antigen is unknown. No qualities accompany the bases; no much larger clone lies one base away. The cohort consisted of hundreds of healthy bone marrow donors. At the time of sampling, every cohort member was nominally healthy, though immune exposures that went unrecorded were likely present. The donor was CMV seronegative and was included in the group of 352 seronegative cohort members. Every donor gave a peripheral blood sample, and the peripheral blood mononuclear cells from that sample were used for TCR beta sequencing. The Qiagen DNeasy Blood Extraction Kit was used to extract genomic DNA from the blood cell samples. The data originate from a study of cytomegalovirus exposure and HLA in healthy donors (dated by TCRdb to 2017 to 2019). As for the study more broadly: In an earlier analysis of 587 of the donors, approximately 300 Gb of sequence data and approximately 120 million unique TCR beta sequences from some 170 million T cells were reported. HLA typing included class I and class II loci at four-digit resolution. Alongside the repertoire data, information on donor age, sex, ethnicity and CMV serostatus was compiled. The genetic ancestry cluster associated with self-reported Caucasian donors included 81% of the roughly 390 genotyped donors. About 310 gigabases of sequencing data and 80 million or so unique TCR sequences were included in an early release covering roughly 700 HLA-typed donors. Among almost 400 genotyped donors of the cohort, an average of about 240,000 unique TCR beta nucleotide sequences were sequenced per donor, roughly 20% of them non-productive. Typing coverage varied by locus: about 629-640 donors for A, B, C, DRB1 and DQB1; roughly 510 for DQA1; around 610 for DPA1; around 490 for DPB1. Every repertoire in the discovery cohort had been generated on one and the same sequencing platform. A later analysis re-analyzed previously published TCR beta repertoires from roughly 690 donors and added high-resolution HLA genotyping to study TCR occurrence patterns. Rather than drawing on any new phenotypic data, the later analysis identified candidate immune exposures from TCR beta sequences and the way those sequences occurred across donors. The study aimed to test whether signatures of past pathogen exposure could be identified by cataloging public T cell receptors. Several DR-DQ haplotypes were handled as single units for association and clustering because linkage in the cohort was strong. To decide whether each TCR beta V gene segment behaved as functional or pseudogenic, an earlier analysis of 587 of the donors relied on high-throughput TCR beta sequencing. Besides the first cohort of 550 to 750 subjects, a separate validation cohort made up of around 120 different subjects was used. A later genetic analysis used genome-wide SNP genotypes for about 55% of the 666 donors, treating that subset as a discovery cohort. To predict cytomegalovirus infection status, the study brought together high-throughput TCR immunosequencing, statistical association of individual TCRs with disease status, and machine learning. The study profiled the T cell repertoires of fewer than 850 subjects by immunosequencing and related them to cytomegalovirus serostatus.

The germline V gene sets CDR1 to SGHRS and CDR2 to YFSETQ. The CDR3 contains 14 residues, cysteine and phenylalanine counted. The DNA shown is the 42-base CDR3, in frame from base 1. Deletion took 4 bases off V and 2 bases off J, with a span of 12 bases between the germline ends. Points the paper makes about the study in general: A later analysis found that HLA-associated TCR beta chains were more clonally expanded and had lower generation probabilities than equally common non-associated chains. Specific HLA alleles were associated with 15,000 to 20,000 TCR beta sequences at a false discovery rate of 0.05 in a later analysis. An association between a missense DCLRE1C variant and V-gene and J-gene trimming of TCR beta chains was found in a later genetic analysis and replicated in an independent cohort. A group of highly shared sequence variants was considered likely to be a technical artifact of the sequencing pipeline. When HLA alleles, especially DR and DQ, strongly co-occurred, TCR associations were difficult to assign to individual alleles. Because the 87-base-pair reads could not distinguish some IMGT-functional V segments, including TRBV6-2 and TRBV6-3, those segments were excluded. The authors suggested that the approach could potentially be generalized to other disease states and immunological phenotypes. Because HLA typing was unavailable for some donors at each locus, only the typed subset was used in association tests. In a later genetic analysis, fewer N-insertions in productive TCRs were reported among donors in an Asian-associated ancestry cluster than the approximately 710-donor mean. CMV serostatus was the only immune exposure information available for the cohort. Correlated functional status among segregating V segments might reflect linkage disequilibrium, but an unknown experimental factor could not be ruled out. In an earlier analysis of 450 to 750 of the donors, most TCR beta V segments appeared in productive rearrangements about 87% or about 30% of the time, broadly matching IMGT annotations. Because counts were too low, roughly 18 rarely observed V segments, including chromosome 9 orphons, were left out of the earlier analysis of roughly 600 of the donors. In vitro tests confirmed that a few of the cytomegalovirus-associated TCR beta chains recognize cytomegalovirus antigens. The classifier was reported to diagnose cytomegalovirus status with high specificity and sensitivity in both the original and validation cohorts. In this cohort, only TCR beta chains were sequenced, and detectable features were limited by the absence of alpha or paired-chain data. According to a later analysis, TCR association rates differed among HLA loci, with DRB1 alleles showing the most associated TCRs and HLA-C alleles showing the fewest. A total of 150 to 200 TCR beta chains were listed by the study as associated with cytomegalovirus. Sequencing depth was assumed to be roughly uniform across donors in the presence/absence analyses, though that assumption may not hold. A further reported finding was that TCR beta sequences accurately predicted the HLA-A and HLA-B alleles for most subjects in the first cohort. In a later analysis, most CMV-associated TCR beta chains were found to appear HLA-restricted, with HLA associations seemingly driven largely by CMV exposure. In a later analysis, several top co-occurrence clusters were reported to appear linked to parvovirus B19, influenza, CMV and Epstein-Barr virus. Most TCR sequences were seen in very few donors, while some public TCRs were found in many individuals.

Libraries were constructed by the immunoSEQ multiplex PCR assay. For the multiplex PCR, a mixture combining 60 forward primers for TCR Vbeta segments and 13 reverse primers for TCR Jbeta segments was used. Amplification of the CDR3 region of rearranged TCR beta genes was performed with a multiplex PCR assay on genomic DNA. On the Illumina HiSeq System, the amplified TCR beta libraries were sequenced as 87-base-pair reads. In the original analysis: Across the 670 or so repertoires, a later analysis counted 78 million or so unique TCR beta chains, approximately 10 million of which were shared by at least two donors. A nearest-neighbor algorithm error-corrected the raw reads and collapsed the reads into unique sequences, merging closely related sequences to remove PCR and sequencing errors. CDR3 sequences were aligned to IMGT reference sequences to assign V, D and J gene segments. For a sequence to be retained, at least a six-nucleotide match to both a V gene segment and a J gene segment was required. Rearrangements were classified as productive when the CDR3 lacked stop codons and remained in frame with V and J, and all other rearrangements were classified as non-productive. Following IMGT convention, CDR3 was defined as the stretch from the second conserved V-encoded cysteine up to the conserved J-encoded phenylalanine. In an earlier analysis of just under 600 of the donors, sequences lacking an unambiguous match to a single V gene segment were excluded. An earlier analysis of 500 to 700 of the donors classified V segments as functional when productive rearrangements were above 56.7% and as segregating when the standard deviation between donors was above 5%. To diagnose cytomegalovirus status from the catalog of TCR beta chain sequences, a statistical classification framework was built. A later analysis assigned V and J genes by comparing TCR nucleotide sequences with IMGT/GENE-DB human TR gene sequences. Using the TCRdist pipeline, a later analysis assigned CDR3 sequences along with most-parsimonious VDJ recombination scenarios. A later analysis defined each TCR beta chain by its CDR3 amino acid sequence plus V-gene family, and excluded reads lacking a unique V-gene family. In a later analysis, a few hundred highly shared, low-generation-probability nucleotide sequences were removed to address suspected cross-contamination and a sequencing artifact. For each public chain, a later analysis derived a clonal expansion index from normalized ranks of inferred template counts within each repertoire. A later analysis computed generation probabilities with a VDJ recombination model fitted to out-of-frame rearrangements, and checked the results against IGoR. A later analysis scored TCR-TCR, TCR-HLA and TCR-CMV co-occurrence with hypergeometric tests, applying a repertoire-size bias correction to TCR pairs. To estimate false discovery rates, a later analysis permuted the HLA or CMV assignments 20 times. In a later analysis, co-occurring TCRs were grouped using DBSCAN, with TCRdist sequence similarity added in when clustering inside HLA-allele-positive subsets. Co-occurrence clustering excluded repertoires with fewer than 30,000 or more than 120,000 public chains, plus five with anomalous nucleotide sharing. TCRdb mirrors the immuneACCESS table, restricted to in-frame sequences. Some clones are absent from its copies; in checked studies, under half trace to an unresolved V gene, and the reason for the others is unknown. V, J and clone size are taken as reported in that table, and D and trimming were inferred from the DNA itself. The sample table lists over 85,000 clones, 60% to 80% of them with a count of one. Less than 10% of the sample is in the top ten clones.

Specimen: PBMCs. The chain uses TRBV5-1 and TRBJ1-2; matching of 5 bases hints at TRBD1 as the D gene. The clonotype comes from a female donor in good health and CMV-seronegative. The DNA reads TGCGCCAGCAGCCCGGCGGGGCAGAACTATGGCTACACCTTC. This yields the protein CASSPAGQNYGYTF.